These 5 T cell receptor beta chains share one sample of origin, sequenced in a study of beta chain features in type 1 diabetes. Their antigen targets remain unknown. Expressed TCRB transcripts got sequenced, as all isolated RNA was reverse transcribed. Method: immunoSEQ multiplex PCR; TCRdb's copy keeps in-frame clones and lacks some. This table has hundreds of thousands of clones, around 12% appearing once. Study-wide results and limits: TCRB CDR3s were moderately but significantly shorter in Type 1 diabetes patients in all four CD4+ subsets.

Sequencing input: naive CD4+ T cells from blood. These receptors were obtained from a woman younger than 30 with type 1 diabetes.

This clone came up a few times. This chain joins TRBV7-9 and TRBJ2-7; D is possibly TRBD1 (5 bases). This CDR3 contains 14 residues. Germline assignment: CDR1 SEHNR and CDR2 FQNEAQ (reference sequence). The V and J ends lost 2 bases and 2 bases respectively, with 10 bases between them. DNA for the CDR3: TGTGCCAGCAGCTTACTTCAGGGCCCCTACGAGCAGTACTTC. Translated: CASSLLQGPYEQYF.

This clone showed up just a few times. The V gene is TRBV4-2, the J gene TRBJ2-1; 8 bases match TRBD2. This CDR3 comprises 17 residues. The V gene end was trimmed by 2 bases and the J gene end by 7 bases; junction bases not matched to a gene: 13. Germline V lookup: CDR1 LGHNA, CDR2 YNFKEQ. CDR3 in amino acids: CASSQPLAVPGGNEQFF. The CDR3 coding sequence is TGTGCCAGCAGCCAACCATTAGCCGTACCGGGGGGGAATGAGCAGTTCTTC.

This clone showed up just a few times. The V call is TRBV4-3, the J call TRBJ1-3, with D uncertain. This CDR3 comprises 15 residues. The V end lost 2 bases, the J end lost 0 bases, and 8 bases lay between the germline ends. Germline V gene data show CDR1 as LGHNA and CDR2 as YSLEER. DNA of the CDR3: TGCGCCAGCAGCCAACAACAAAGCTCTGGAAACACCATATATTTT. Its translation is CASSQQQSSGNTIYF.

This clone was observed a few times. The chain couples TRBV14 to TRBJ2-1; perhaps TRBD1 as D (6 bases). The CDR3 is 15 amino acids. The germline gives CDR1 SGHDN, CDR2 FVKESK. V was pared by 2 bases and J by 6 bases, with 14 bases between. In DNA, the CDR3 is TGTGCCAGCAGCCAACGGCAGGGGTTTTTCAATGAGCAGTTCTTC. This codes for CASSQRQGFFNEQFF. The variable domain in full, with the rest retrieved from reference TRBV14 and TRBJ2-1, is EAGVTQFPSHSVIEKGQTVTLRCDPISGHDNLYWYRRVMGKEIKFLLHFVKESKQDESGMPNNRFLAERTGGTYSTLKVQPAELEDSGVYFCASSQRQGFFNEQFFGPGTRLTVL.

The V and J genes are TRBV6-6 and TRBJ1-5, with 8 bases fitting TRBD1. After removal of 6 bases from V and 1 base from J, the junction contained 5 bases not matched to a gene. The V gene's germline CDR1 is MNHNY and CDR2 SVGAGI (reference sequence). The CDR3 extends over 15 amino acids. CDR3 residues: CASRQRQGSNQPQHF. CDR3 coding DNA: TGTGCCAGCAGACAAAGACAGGGGAGCAATCAGCCCCAGCATTTT.